The 27 T cell receptor beta chains listed next were all sequenced from one sample in a study of T cells in Graves' hyperthyroidism and ophthalmopathy (dated by TCRdb to between 2018 and 2021). Libraries came from multiplex PCR. The sequencing machine was an Illumina HiSeq 2000. The TCR beta CDR3 regions were amplified from RNA transcripts. The TCR CDR3 was subjected to a first round of RT-PCR using the HTBI primer set and the Qiagen OneStep RT-PCR kit. TCRdb redid the processing of the public reads, applying fastp at Q25 and MiXCR, and retained in-frame beta chains. Here each entry gathers all rows of one CDR3 protein and keeps the most common genes and DNA. A total of about 200,000 distinct CDR3 sequences appear in this sample, approximately 16% of them only once. The ten largest account for over 45% of the sample. The sequencing sample was made of blood. All receptors come from a woman between 50 and 59 years old with Graves' hyperthyroidism.

Regarding this clonotype: Just one base apart from a much larger clone, this may be a read error. The rearrangement links TRBV15 to TRBJ2-1; unclear D gene. The CDR3 extends over 15 amino acids. V was shortened by 4 bases and J by 5 bases, with 15 bases between the two germline ends. From germline, CDR1 is LNHNV and CDR2 YYDKDF (reference sequence). The CDR3 sequence: CATSIEHLTHNEQFF. The CDR3 coding sequence is TGTGCCACCAGCATTGAGCACTTAACCCACAATGAGCAGTTCTTC.

The chain uses TRBV7-8 and TRBJ2-7, with TRBD2 matching 9 bases. Germline values: CDR1 SGHVS, CDR2 FQNEAQ. The length of the CDR3 is 14 residues. V shed 6 bases and J 6 bases; nucleotides not matched to a gene: 9. CDR3: CASRSRAGGREQYF. In nucleotides, the CDR3 is TGTGCCAGCAGGTCCAGGGCGGGAGGGCGCGAGCAGTACTTC. The full variable domain, with the rest looked up from reference TRBV7-8 and TRBJ2-7, is GAGVSQSPRYKVAKRGQDVALRCDPISGHVSLFWYQQALGQGPEFLTYFQNEAQLDKSGLPSDRFFAERPEGSVSTLKIQRTQQEDSAVYLCASRSRAGGREQYFGPGTRLTVT.

This clonotype was counted at least ten times. This rearrangement joins TRBV28 to TRBJ2-7; 7 bases line up with TRBD1. Germline CDR1 is MDHEN and CDR2 is SYDVKM. V gave up 7 bases and J gave up 1 base; unmatched junction bases: 10. There are 15 residues in the CDR3. The CDR3 reads CASTLPGQRSYEQYF. CDR3 bases: TGTGCCAGCACCCTACCGGGACAGAGGTCCTACGAGCAGTACTTC.

With regard to this clonotype: One junction end disagrees with the germline gene, perhaps due to a read error. This chain links TRBV5-1 with TRBJ2-7, with 7 positions matching TRBD2. Germline CDR1 reads SGHRS; CDR2 reads YFSETQ. The CDR3 consists of 16 residues. CDR3 amino acids: CVSSLDGGSTLTEQYF. CDR3 nucleotide sequence: TGCGTCAGCAGCTTGGACGGCGGGAGCACCCTCACTGAGCAGTACTTC.

This clonotype was observed many times. The chain joins TRBV15 to TRBJ2-1; D unclear. The CDR3 has 13 residues. V dropped 0 bases and J dropped 5 bases, with 5 bases sitting between them. The V gene's germline CDR1 is LNHNV and CDR2 YYDKDF (reference sequence). CDR3 amino acids: CATSRDRHNEQFF. The CDR3 bases are TGTGCCACCAGCAGAGATCGCCACAATGAGCAGTTCTTC. The variable domain in full, with the rest retrieved from reference TRBV15 and TRBJ2-1, is DAMVIQNPRYQVTQFGKPVTLSCSQTLNHNVMYWYQQKSSQAPKLLFHYYDKDFNNEADTPDNFQSRRPNTSFCFLDIRSPGLGDTAMYLCATSRDRHNEQFFGPGTRLTVL.

V gene TRBV27 combines with J gene TRBJ2-3, with D perhaps TRBD1 (6 bases). Trimming removed 4 bases from V and 4 bases from J, with 9 bases in between. The length of the CDR3 is 13 residues. Germline CDR1 and CDR2: MNHEY and SMNVEV (reference sequence). CDR3 region: CASSSGVPDTQYF. CDR3 bases: TGTGCCAGCAGTTCAGGGGTCCCAGATACGCAGTATTTT.

This chain connects TRBV3-1 to TRBJ2-1, with 7 bases aligning to TRBD2. CDR1 and CDR2 (germline): LGHDT, YNNKEL (reference sequence). This CDR3 is 16 amino acids long. The V and J ends lost 6 bases and 3 bases, in that order; junction bases with no gene match: 11. The CDR3 coding sequence is TGTGCCAGCAGTCCTAAACTAGCGAGACTCTACAATGAGCAGTTCTTC. Its protein is CASSPKLARLYNEQFF.

This clonotype was seen only a few times. The chain combines TRBV10-2 with TRBJ1-5; D gene unclear. The length of the CDR3 is 14 residues. CDR1 is WSHSY and CDR2 is SAAADI in the germline V gene. V was pared by 6 bases and J by 3 bases, with 12 bases between. The chain's CDR3 is CASSAGSNNQPQHF. The DNA for the CDR3 is TGCGCCAGCAGCGCGGGGAGTAACAATCAGCCCCAGCATTTT.

This clonotype was detected many times. The chain recombines TRBV6-2 or TRBV6-3 with TRBJ1-1; D uncertain. This CDR3 region has 12 residues. V lost 8 bases, J lost 4 bases, and 11 bases lay in between. The germline V gene encodes CDR1 MNHEY and CDR2 SVGEGT. The CDR3 spells CASCSSFTEAFF. DNA for the CDR3: TGTGCCAGCTGTTCCAGTTTCACTGAAGCTTTCTTT.

This clonotype was seen repeatedly, ten times or more. V gene TRBV12-3 or TRBV12-4 combines with J gene TRBJ2-7; 14 bases fit TRBD2. The CDR3 has 16 amino acids. The V segment lost 4 bases and the J segment 7 bases; nucleotides outside the gene matches: 9. CDR3 coding DNA: TGTGCCAGCAGTTACACCGGGACTAGCGGGAGAGGTGAGCAGTACTTC. Encoded protein: CASSYTGTSGRGEQYF.

The CDR3 bases are TGCAGCGTCGACAGCATCATAGCGGGAGGGTCCTACAATGAGCAGTTCTTC. It specifies CSVDSIIAGGSYNEQFF. This sequence joins TRBV29-1 and TRBJ2-1; 11 bases are a match to TRBD2. Per germline, CDR1 SQVTM and CDR2 ANQGSEA. The trim removed 6 bases at V and 1 base at J, leaving 11 bases unmatched. The CDR3 length is 17 residues.

This clonotype was detected many times. The V call is TRBV6-6, the J call TRBJ1-2, with D unclear. Germline-derived CDR1 and CDR2 are MNHNY and SVGAGI (reference sequence). V was clipped by 0 bases and J by 6 bases, with 20 bases between them. The CDR3 has 17 residues. The CDR3 reads CASSYSIFSVGVNGYTF. DNA for the CDR3: TGTGCCAGCAGTTACTCGATTTTCTCGGTGGGCGTCAATGGCTACACCTTC.

This clonotype was seen at least ten times. This chain links TRBV7-8 with TRBJ1-2, with D possibly matching TRBD1 (5 bases). The CDR3 is made up of 12 amino acids. The germline gives CDR1 SGHVS, CDR2 FQNEAQ. The germline V and J ends were trimmed by 0 bases and 8 bases, with 7 bases remaining between them. CDR3 bases: TGTGCCAGCAGCTTAGCGAGGGACGGCTACACCTTC. It yields the protein CASSLARDGYTF.

Many counts were recorded for this clonotype. J is TRBJ1-5 and V is TRBV24-1; D ambiguous. Germline V gene lookup returns CDR1 KGHDR and CDR2 SFDVKD. The germline V and J ends were trimmed by 9 bases and 0 bases, with 8 bases remaining between them. This CDR3 has 13 residues. CDR3 sequence reads: CATQEFSNQPQHF. The CDR3 nucleotides are TGTGCCACCCAAGAGTTTAGCAATCAGCCCCAGCATTTT.

The sample holds many counts of this clonotype. The genes are TRBV7-9 and TRBJ2-7, with D maybe TRBD2 (5 bases). V lost 1 base and J lost 6, with 13 bases in between. Germline V gene data show CDR1 as SEHNR and CDR2 as FQNEAQ (reference sequence). The length of the CDR3 is 14 residues. The CDR3 bases are TGTGCCAGCAGCTTAGTTAGGGAGTTCGCCGAGCAGTACTTC. Protein sequence: CASSLVREFAEQYF.

The rearrangement links TRBV5-1 to TRBJ2-7, with TRBD2 matching over 8 bases. V dropped 4 bases and J dropped 0; count of bases not matched to a gene: 9. This CDR3 region has 16 residues. Looked up from germline, CDR1 is SGHRS and CDR2 is YFSETQ. In nucleotides, the CDR3 is TGCGCCAGCAGCCAAGGACTAGCCCCCAGCTCCTACGAGCAGTACTTC. This encodes CASSQGLAPSSYEQYF.

This clonotype has at least ten counts. The chain employs TRBV20-1 and TRBJ1-1, with TRBD1 matching 7 bases. The J segment lost 0 bases and the V segment lost 6 bases, leaving 10 bases of the junction unmatched. This CDR3 has 15 amino acids. Germline CDR1 DFQATT, CDR2 SNEGSKA (reference sequence). The CDR3 DNA is TGCAGTGCGGAAATAGCCAGGGGGGTGAACACTGAAGCTTTCTTT. It encodes CSAEIARGVNTEAFF.

Regarding this clonotype: A junction end diverges from the germline sequence, so it may reflect a read error. The chain joins TRBV7-7 to TRBJ2-3; D might be TRBD2 (6 bases). The CDR3 has 13 residues. Germline CDR1 is SSHAT and CDR2 is FNYEAQ (reference sequence). CDR3 bases: TGTGCTAGCAGCCCTGGGGGGTCAGATACGCAGTATTTT. Translated, it gives CASSPGGSDTQYF. The full variable domain, its missing parts supplied by reference TRBV7-7 and TRBJ2-3, is GAGVSQSPRYKVTKRGQDVTLRCDPISSHATLYWYQQALGQGPEFLTYFNYEAQPDKSGLPSDRFSAERPEGSISTLTIQRTEQRDSAMYRCASSPGGSDTQYFGPGTRLTVL.

This clonotype was seen a few times. The chain carries TRBV7-2 and TRBJ1-2; no firm D call. V was shortened by 0 bases and J by 3 bases, with 8 bases between the two germline ends. Germline values: CDR1 SGHTA, CDR2 FQGNSA. The CDR3 totals 14 residues. The CDR3 bases are TGTGCCAGCAGCTTAGCGCTGGGCGACTATGGCTACACCTTC. It codes for CASSLALGDYGYTF.

This sequence joins TRBV24-1 and TRBJ2-7; TRBD2 aligns across 12 bases. The CDR3 consists of 16 residues. Germline V gene lookup returns CDR1 KGHDR and CDR2 SFDVKD. V lost 3 bases, J lost 6 bases, and 8 bases stayed unmatched. CDR3 sequence (DNA): TGTGCCACCAGTGATATCACTAGCGGGAGGCCCAGCGAGCAGTACTTC. It is translated as CATSDITSGRPSEQYF.

This clonotype has at least ten counts. This CDR3 reads CSVDGTGGNVGTQYF. The CDR3 nucleotides are TGCAGCGTTGATGGGACAGGGGGGAACGTAGGGACCCAGTACTTC. The genes are TRBV29-1 and TRBJ2-5; 11 bases agree with TRBD1. This CDR3 comprises 15 residues. CDR1 and CDR2 (germline): SQVTM, ANQGSEA. Trimming at V came to 3 bases and at J to 7 bases, leaving 10 bases not matched to a gene.

This clonotype has a count of ten or more. This chain connects TRBV20-1 to TRBJ2-5; 10 nucleotides match TRBD1. Looked up from germline, CDR1 is DFQATT and CDR2 is SNEGSKA (reference sequence). The V gene end was trimmed by 5 bases and the J gene end by 5 bases; junction bases not matched to a gene: 5. This CDR3 region has 13 residues. CDR3 loop: CSAFRQGAETQYF. The CDR3 DNA reads as TGCAGTGCTTTCCGACAGGGGGCCGAGACCCAGTACTTC.

This clonotype came up a few times. J is TRBJ1-1 and V is TRBV5-4; D is uncertain. The CDR3 loop spans 13 amino acids. Trimming cost V 1 base and J 6 bases, with 10 bases left between them. Germline V gives CDR1 SGHNT, CDR2 YYREEE (reference sequence). The chain's CDR3 is CASSLPLDPEAFF. The CDR3 bases are TGTGCCAGCAGCTTGCCCCTCGACCCTGAAGCTTTCTTT.

The CDR3: CASSLARAPEQYF. CDR3 bases: TGTGCCAGCAGCTTAGCCAGGGCGCCCGAGCAGTACTTC. The rearrangement links TRBV11-2 to TRBJ2-7; D may be TRBD1 (5 bases). V was clipped by 1 base and J by 6 bases, with 10 bases between them. The CDR3 length is 13 residues. Per germline, CDR1 SGHAT and CDR2 FQNNGV.

In its sample, this clonotype was seen many times. The rearrangement links TRBV5-8 to TRBJ1-1, with TRBD1 matching 7 bases. From germline, CDR1 is SGHTS and CDR2 YDEGEE. The CDR3 has 15 amino acids. J lost 1 base, V lost 3 bases, and 6 bases had no gene match. The CDR3 nucleotides read TGTGCCAGCAGCTCCATCCGACAGGGGAACACTGAAGCTTTCTTT. Protein: CASSSIRQGNTEAFF.

Ten or more counts support this clonotype. The chain has TRBV11-3 and TRBJ1-4; the match to TRBD1 covers 10 bases. The CDR3 consists of 15 residues. Per the germline V gene, CDR1 is SGHNT and CDR2 is YENEEA. V was pared by 4 bases and J by 7 bases, with 6 bases of the junction left unmatched. CDR3 sequence (DNA): TGTGCCAGCAGCTCGAGGACAGGGGGTAGTGAAAAACTGTTTTTT. Its protein is CASSSRTGGSEKLFF.

V usage is TRBV6-1 and J usage is TRBJ1-5; possibly TRBD1 for D (5 bases). This CDR3 region has 14 residues. Between the trimmed V and J ends, which lost 7 bases and 0 bases, there was a span of 10 bases. Germline CDR1 is MNHNS and CDR2 is SASEGT. For the CDR3, the DNA is TGTGCCAGCACCAGGGCGGCTAGCAATCAGCCCCAGCATTTT. Translating it yields CASTRAASNQPQHF.